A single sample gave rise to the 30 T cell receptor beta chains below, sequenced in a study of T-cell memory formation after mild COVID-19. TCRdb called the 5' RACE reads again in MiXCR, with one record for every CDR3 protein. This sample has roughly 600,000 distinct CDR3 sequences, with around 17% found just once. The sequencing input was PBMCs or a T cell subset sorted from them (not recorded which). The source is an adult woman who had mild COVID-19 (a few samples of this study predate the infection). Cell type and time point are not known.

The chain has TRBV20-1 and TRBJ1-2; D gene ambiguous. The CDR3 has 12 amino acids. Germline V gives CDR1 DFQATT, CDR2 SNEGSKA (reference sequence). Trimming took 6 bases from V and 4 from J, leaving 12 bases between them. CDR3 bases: TGCAGTGCAAAGACTAACGCCTATGGCTACACCTTC. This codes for CSAKTNAYGYTF.

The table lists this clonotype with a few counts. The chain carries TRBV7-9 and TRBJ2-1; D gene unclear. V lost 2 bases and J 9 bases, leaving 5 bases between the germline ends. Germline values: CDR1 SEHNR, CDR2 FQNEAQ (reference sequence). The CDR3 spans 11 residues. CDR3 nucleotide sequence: TGTGCCAGCAGCTTAAGTGTTGAGCAGTTCTTC. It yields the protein CASSLSVEQFF. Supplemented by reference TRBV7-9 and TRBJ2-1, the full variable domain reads DTGVSQNPRHKITKRGQNVTFRCDPISEHNRLYWYRQTLGQGPEFLTYFQNEAQLEKSRLLSDRFSAERPKGSFSTLEIQRTEQGDSAMYLCASSLSVEQFFGPGTRLTVL.

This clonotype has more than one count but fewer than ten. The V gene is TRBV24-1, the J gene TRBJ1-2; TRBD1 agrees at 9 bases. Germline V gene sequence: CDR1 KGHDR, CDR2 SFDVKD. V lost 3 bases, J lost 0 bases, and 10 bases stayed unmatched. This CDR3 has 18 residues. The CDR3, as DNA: TGTGCCACCAGTGATCCCCCGGGACAGGGAAGGACTAACTATGGCTACACCTTC. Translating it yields CATSDPPGQGRTNYGYTF.

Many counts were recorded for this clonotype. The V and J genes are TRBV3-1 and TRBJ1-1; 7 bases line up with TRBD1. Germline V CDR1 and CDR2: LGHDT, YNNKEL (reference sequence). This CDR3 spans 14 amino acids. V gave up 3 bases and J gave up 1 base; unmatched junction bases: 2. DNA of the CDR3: TGTGCCAGCAGCCAGGGACAGAGGAACACTGAAGCTTTCTTT. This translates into CASSQGQRNTEAFF.

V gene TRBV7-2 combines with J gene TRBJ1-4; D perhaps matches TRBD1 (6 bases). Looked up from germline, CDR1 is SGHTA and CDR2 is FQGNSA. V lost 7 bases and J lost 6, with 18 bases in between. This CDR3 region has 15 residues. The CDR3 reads CASTKTGNQDEKLFF. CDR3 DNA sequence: TGTGCCAGCACCAAAACAGGGAACCAGGATGAAAAACTGTTTTTT.

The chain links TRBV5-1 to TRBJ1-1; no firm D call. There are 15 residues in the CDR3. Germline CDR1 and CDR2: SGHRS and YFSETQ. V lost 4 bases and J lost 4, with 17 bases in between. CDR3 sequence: CASSSQAGVGTEAFF. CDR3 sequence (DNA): TGCGCCAGCAGCAGCCAGGCAGGTGTGGGCACTGAAGCTTTCTTT.

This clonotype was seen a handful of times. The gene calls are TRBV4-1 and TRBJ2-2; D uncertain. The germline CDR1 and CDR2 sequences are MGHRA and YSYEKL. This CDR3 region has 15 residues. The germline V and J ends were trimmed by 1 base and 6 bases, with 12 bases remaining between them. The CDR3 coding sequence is TGCGCCAGCAGCCAAGTCGGTGCTAAACCCGGGGAGCTGTTTTTT. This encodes CASSQVGAKPGELFF.

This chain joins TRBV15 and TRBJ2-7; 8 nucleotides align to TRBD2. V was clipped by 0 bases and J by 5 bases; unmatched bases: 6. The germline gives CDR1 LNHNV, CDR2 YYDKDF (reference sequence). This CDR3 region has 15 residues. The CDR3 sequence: CATSRESGSNHEQYF. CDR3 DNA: TGTGCCACCAGCAGAGAAAGCGGGAGTAACCACGAGCAGTACTTC.

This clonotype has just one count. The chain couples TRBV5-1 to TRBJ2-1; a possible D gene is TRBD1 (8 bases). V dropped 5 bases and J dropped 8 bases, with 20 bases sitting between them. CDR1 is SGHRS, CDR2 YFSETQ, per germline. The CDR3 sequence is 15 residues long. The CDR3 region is CASRVGGTGRDEQFF. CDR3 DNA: TGCGCCAGCAGGGTGGGGGGGACAGGCAGGGATGAGCAGTTCTTC.

The CDR3 loop is CASSRVVQGVEYF. CDR3 DNA sequence: TGTGCCAGCAGCCGCGTAGTTCAGGGGGTTGAGTACTTC. The chain has TRBV11-2 and TRBJ2-7; 7 nucleotides align to TRBD1. The CDR3 length is 13 residues. CDR1 and CDR2 from the germline V gene are SGHAT and FQNNGV. V lost 5 bases, J lost 11 bases, and 12 bases stayed unmatched.

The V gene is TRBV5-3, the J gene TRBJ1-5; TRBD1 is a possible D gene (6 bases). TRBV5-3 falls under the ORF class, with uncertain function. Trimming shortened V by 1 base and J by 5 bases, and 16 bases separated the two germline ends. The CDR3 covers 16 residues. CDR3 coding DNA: TGTGCCAGAAGCTTGTGGGGGGCGGAATCATATCAGCCCCAGCATTTT. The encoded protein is CARSLWGAESYQPQHF.

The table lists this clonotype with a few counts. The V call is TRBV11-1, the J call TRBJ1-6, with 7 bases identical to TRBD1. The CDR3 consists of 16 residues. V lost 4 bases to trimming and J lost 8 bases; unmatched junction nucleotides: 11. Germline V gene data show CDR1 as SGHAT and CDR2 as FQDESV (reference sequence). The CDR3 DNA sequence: TGTGCCAGCAGCTACTCCGGGACAGAGCTTCATTCACCCCTCCACTTT. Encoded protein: CASSYSGTELHSPLHF.

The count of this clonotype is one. The CDR3 loop reads CASSPGQVVDEKLFF. The CDR3 DNA sequence: TGTGCCAGCAGCCCTGGACAGGTGGTAGATGAAAAACTGTTTTTT. This chain connects TRBV11-3 to TRBJ1-4, with 7 bases aligning to TRBD1. Losses at the gene ends were 5 bases for V and 6 bases for J; bases not matched to a gene: 9. Looked up from germline, CDR1 is SGHNT and CDR2 is YENEEA. The CDR3 loop spans 15 amino acids.

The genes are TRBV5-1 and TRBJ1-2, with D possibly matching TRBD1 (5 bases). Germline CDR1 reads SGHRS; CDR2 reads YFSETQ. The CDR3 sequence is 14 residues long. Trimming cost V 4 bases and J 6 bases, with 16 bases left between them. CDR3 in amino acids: CASSAMRGNHGYTF. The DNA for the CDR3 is TGCGCCAGCAGCGCCATGAGGGGCAACCATGGCTACACCTTC.

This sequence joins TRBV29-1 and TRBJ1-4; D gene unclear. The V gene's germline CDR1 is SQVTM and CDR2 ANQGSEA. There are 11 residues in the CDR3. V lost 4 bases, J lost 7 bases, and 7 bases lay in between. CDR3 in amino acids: CSVGRGEKLFF. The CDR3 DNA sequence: TGCAGCGTTGGACGTGGTGAAAAACTGTTTTTT.

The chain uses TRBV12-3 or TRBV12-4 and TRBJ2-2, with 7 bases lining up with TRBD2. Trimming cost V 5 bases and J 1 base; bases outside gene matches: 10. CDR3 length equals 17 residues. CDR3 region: CASSPLRGGGNTGELFF. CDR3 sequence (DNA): TGTGCCAGCAGTCCGCTGAGAGGCGGGGGGAACACCGGGGAGCTGTTTTTT.

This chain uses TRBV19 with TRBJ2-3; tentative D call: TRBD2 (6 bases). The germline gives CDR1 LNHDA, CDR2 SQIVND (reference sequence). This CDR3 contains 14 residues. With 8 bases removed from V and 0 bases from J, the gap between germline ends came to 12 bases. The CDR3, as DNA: TGTGCCAGTGTAGCCGGGACTAGCACAGATACGCAGTATTTT. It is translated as CASVAGTSTDTQYF.

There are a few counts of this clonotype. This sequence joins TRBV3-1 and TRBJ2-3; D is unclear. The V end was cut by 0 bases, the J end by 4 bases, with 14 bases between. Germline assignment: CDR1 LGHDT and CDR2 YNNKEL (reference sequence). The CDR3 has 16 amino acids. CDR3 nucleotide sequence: TGTGCCAGCAGCCAAGATCTCCCCCTGGCGGCAGATACGCAGTATTTT. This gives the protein CASSQDLPLAADTQYF.

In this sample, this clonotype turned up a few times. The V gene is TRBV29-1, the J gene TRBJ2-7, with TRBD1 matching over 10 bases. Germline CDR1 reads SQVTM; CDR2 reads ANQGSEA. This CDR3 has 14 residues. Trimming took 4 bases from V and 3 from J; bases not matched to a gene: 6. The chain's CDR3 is CSVVRQGADYEQYF. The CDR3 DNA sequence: TGCAGCGTTGTAAGACAGGGGGCGGACTACGAGCAGTACTTC.

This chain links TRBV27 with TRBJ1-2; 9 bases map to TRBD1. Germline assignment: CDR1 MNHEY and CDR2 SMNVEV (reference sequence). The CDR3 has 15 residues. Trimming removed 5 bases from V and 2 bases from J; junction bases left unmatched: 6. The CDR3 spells CASSRGTGRNYGYTF. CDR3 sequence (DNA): TGTGCCAGCAGTCGTGGGACAGGGAGGAACTATGGCTACACCTTC.

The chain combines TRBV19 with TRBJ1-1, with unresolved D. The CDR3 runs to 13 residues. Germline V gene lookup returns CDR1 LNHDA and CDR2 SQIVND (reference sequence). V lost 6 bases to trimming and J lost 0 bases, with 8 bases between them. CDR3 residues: CASRPRLNTEAFF. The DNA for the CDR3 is TGTGCCAGTAGGCCCCGGCTGAACACTGAAGCTTTCTTT.

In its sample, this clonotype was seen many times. This CDR3 is CASSLREKAGDFYEQYF. In DNA, the CDR3 is TGCGCCAGCAGCCTCCGAGAAAAAGCGGGGGACTTCTACGAGCAGTACTTC. The chain is built from TRBV4-1 and TRBJ2-7; 8 positions agree with TRBD2. Germline loops: CDR1 MGHRA, CDR2 YSYEKL. The CDR3 runs 17 residues. The J segment lost 3 bases and the V segment lost 4 bases, leaving 14 bases of the junction unmatched.

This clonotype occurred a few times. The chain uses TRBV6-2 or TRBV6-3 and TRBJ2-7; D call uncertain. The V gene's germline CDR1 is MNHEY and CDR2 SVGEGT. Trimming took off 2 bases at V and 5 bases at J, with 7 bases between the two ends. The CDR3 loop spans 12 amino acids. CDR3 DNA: TGTGCCAGCAGTTACCCTTACGACGAGCAGTACTTC. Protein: CASSYPYDEQYF.

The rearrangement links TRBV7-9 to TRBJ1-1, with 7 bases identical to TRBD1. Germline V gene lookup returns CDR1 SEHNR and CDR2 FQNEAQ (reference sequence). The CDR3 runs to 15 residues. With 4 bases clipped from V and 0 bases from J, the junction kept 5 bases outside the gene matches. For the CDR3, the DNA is TGTGCCAGCAGCTCCAGACAGGGAGTGAACACTGAAGCTTTCTTT. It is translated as CASSSRQGVNTEAFF.

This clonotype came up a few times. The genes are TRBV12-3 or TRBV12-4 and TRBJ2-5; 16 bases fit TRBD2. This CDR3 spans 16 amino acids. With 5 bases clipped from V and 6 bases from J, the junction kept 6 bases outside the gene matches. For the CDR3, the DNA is TGTGCCAGCAGTGGCGGGACTAGCGGGAGGGCCAAGACCCAGTACTTC. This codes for CASSGGTSGRAKTQYF.

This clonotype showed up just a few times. CDR3 amino acids: CASSFDSGANVLTF. CDR3 nucleotide sequence: TGTGCCAGCAGTTTCGACTCTGGGGCCAACGTCCTGACTTTC. The rearrangement links TRBV12-3 or TRBV12-4 to TRBJ2-6, with D unresolved. The CDR3 runs to 14 residues. The germline V and J ends were trimmed by 3 bases and 0 bases, with 3 bases remaining between them.

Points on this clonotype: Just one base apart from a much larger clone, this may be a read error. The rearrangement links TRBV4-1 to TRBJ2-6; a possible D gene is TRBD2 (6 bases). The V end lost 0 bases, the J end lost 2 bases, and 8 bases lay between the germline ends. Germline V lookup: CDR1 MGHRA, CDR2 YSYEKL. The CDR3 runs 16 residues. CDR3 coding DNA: TGCGCCAGCAGCCAAGATCGGAGGGCTGGGGCCAACGTCCTGACTTTC. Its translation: CASSQDRRAGANVLTF.

Here the CDR3 DNA reads TGCAGCGGGGAGCGGGGTTACCGAGAGACCCAGTACTTC. Its translation is CSGERGYRETQYF. This sequence joins TRBV29-1 and TRBJ2-5; 7 bases match TRBD2. Germline V CDR1 and CDR2: SQVTM, ANQGSEA. Trimming removed 7 bases from V and 4 bases from J; junction bases left unmatched: 9. There are 13 residues in the CDR3.

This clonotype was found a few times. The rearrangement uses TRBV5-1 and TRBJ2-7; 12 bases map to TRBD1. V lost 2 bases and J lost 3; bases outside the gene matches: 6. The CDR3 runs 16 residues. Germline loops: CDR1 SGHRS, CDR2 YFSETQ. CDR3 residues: CASSFGDRGLFYEQYF. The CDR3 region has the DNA TGCGCCAGCAGCTTCGGGGACAGGGGGCTCTTCTACGAGCAGTACTTC.

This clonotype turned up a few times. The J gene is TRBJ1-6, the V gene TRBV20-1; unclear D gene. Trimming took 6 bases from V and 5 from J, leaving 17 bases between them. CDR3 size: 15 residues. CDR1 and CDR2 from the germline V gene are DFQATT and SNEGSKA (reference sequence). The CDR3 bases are TGCAGTGCCCCTCGTCTCGGGGAGAATAATTCACCCCTCCACTTT. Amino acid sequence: CSAPRLGENNSPLHF.